This T cell receptor (beta chain) was sequenced for a study of glioma-infiltrating T cells. A remark on this clonotype: Its cognate antigen is unknown.

The length of the CDR3 is 14 residues. With 4 bases clipped from V and 2 bases from J, the junction kept 4 bases outside the gene matches. Findings and caveats of the study: Gliomas, especially low-grade, showed above-expected tissue-blood divergence; non-neoplastic patients showed below.

TCR alpha and beta CDR3 regions were amplified from RNA using iRepertoire nested multiplex PCR. Input was 100-400 ng of tissue mRNA or PBMC total RNA. TCRdb recomputed calls from the multiplex PCR reads with MiXCR, one row per CDR3 protein. The sample yields 150,000 to 200,000 distinct CDR3 sequences, about 40% seen once. V usage is TRBV12-3 or TRBV12-4 and J usage is TRBJ1-1; 7 positions agree with TRBD1. The sequence came from a human donor with low-grade glioma or glioblastoma, undergoing nonglioma brain surgery, or in good health (not recorded which). The sample comprised glioma tissue, nonneoplastic brain tissue, or PBMCs (not recorded which). The CDR3: CASSYQGENTEAFF. CDR3 nucleotides: TGTGCCAGCAGTTACCAGGGGGAAAACACTGAAGCTTTCTTT.